The clone carrying this T cell receptor beta chain was recorded once. TCRdb's table, derived via immunoSEQ multiplex PCR, lists solely in-frame clones and lacks some. The data contain 90,000 or so clones, 65% to 90% of them singletons. This specimen belongs to a study of blood T cell repertoires in COVID-19. Study-wide context: Samples came from the United States, Italy and Spain, spanning acute and convalescent COVID-19. Nucleic acid was either cDNA or gDNA, and it came from T cells, B-cell-depleted T cells, or PBMCs.

V lost 5 bases to trimming and J lost 10 bases, with 17 bases between them. There are 14 residues in the CDR3. CDR1 is LNHDA, CDR2 SQIVND, per germline (reference sequence). The TCR originated in a man in his sixties with acute or convalescent COVID-19. The V gene is TRBV19, the J gene TRBJ2-2, with a possible D match to TRBD1 (6 bases). Sequenced input: peripheral blood. For the CDR3, the DNA is TGTGCCAGTAGTGGTTCAGGGGTTCGGTCGGAGCTGTTTTTT. It yields the protein CASSGSGVRSELFF.